Listed below are T cell receptor beta chains from one sample, sequenced in a study of cytomegalovirus exposure and HLA in healthy donors. Profiled with immunoSEQ multiplex PCR; TCRdb holds only in-frame clones, not every one. The table includes about 170,000 clones, approximately 71% detected once. Sequencing was carried out using PBMCs. These receptors were collected from a girl aged 10 to 17 in good health and CMV-seronegative. CDR3s include the opening cysteine and the closing phenylalanine or tryptophan. Each record gives: J gene, clone size, V gene, D gene, CDR3 protein, CDR3 DNA. D genes are given only for firm matches. Only part of the rows carry a size: once, few, many, or a class if the clone is expanded.

>TRBJ1-3|.|TRBV5-4|TRBD1
CASSWDRPGNTIYF
TGTGCCAGCAGCTGGGACAGGCCAGGAAACACCATATATTTT
>TRBJ1-6|.|TRBV6-1|.
CASSAGNSPLHF
TGTGCCAGCAGCGCAGGGAATTCACCCCTCCACTTT
>TRBJ1-2|few|TRBV6-5|.
CASSYSGSWEGYGYTF
TGTGCCAGCAGTTACTCCGGGTCATGGGAGGGCTATGGCTACACCTTC
>TRBJ1-5|.|TRBV7-9|TRBD1
CASSSGQGRNQPQHF
TGTGCCAGCAGCTCCGGACAGGGGCGCAATCAGCCCCAGCATTTT
>TRBJ2-1|.|TRBV29-1|.
CSVRLLDSILTGSYNEQFF
TGCAGCGTTCGTCTATTGGACAGTATCCTAACCGGGTCCTACAATGAGCAGTTCTTC
>TRBJ1-2|few|TRBV9|.
CASSVATGYGYTF
TGTGCCAGCAGCGTAGCTACAGGGTATGGCTACACCTTC
>TRBJ1-1|.|TRBV7-9|.
CASSLGRGNTEAFF
TGTGCCAGCAGCTTGGGAAGGGGGAACACTGAAGCTTTCTTT
>TRBJ1-2|.|TRBV10-3|.
CAISESGTYHTF
TGTGCCATCAGTGAGTCGGGGACATATCACACCTTC
>TRBJ2-7|once|TRBV18|TRBD1
CASSPIGQGGEQYF
TGTGCCAGCTCACCCATTGGACAGGGTGGTGAGCAGTACTTC
>TRBJ2-7|.|TRBV5-1|TRBD2
CASSLAASGGLSSYEQYF
TGCGCCAGCAGCTTGGCCGCTAGCGGGGGCCTGAGCTCCTACGAGCAGTACTTC
>TRBJ2-7|.|TRBV19|.
CASSPGHSYEQYF
TGTGCCAGTAGCCCTGGACATTCCTACGAGCAGTACTTC
>TRBJ1-1|.|TRBV14|.
CASSQDPGPTEAFF
TGTGCCAGCAGCCAAGATCCGGGTCCCACTGAAGCTTTCTTT
>TRBJ1-5|.|TRBV18|.
CASSPTHRGADQPQHF
TGTGCCAGCTCACCCACCCACCGGGGGGCCGATCAGCCCCAGCATTTT
>TRBJ1-2|.|TRBV2|TRBD1
CASSSWTGDRNGYTF
TGTGCCAGCAGTTCCTGGACAGGGGATCGGAATGGCTACACCTTC
>TRBJ2-7|few|TRBV7-9|TRBD1
CASSPQGAGRYEQYF
TGTGCCAGCAGTCCACAGGGGGCCGGACGCTACGAGCAGTACTTC
>TRBJ2-5|.|TRBV5-1|TRBD2
CASSLAWSSGAQETQYF
TGCGCCAGCAGCTTGGCCTGGAGTAGCGGGGCCCAAGAGACCCAGTACTTC
>TRBJ2-3|.|TRBV13|.
CASSLAGGTDTQYF
TGTGCCAGCAGCTTAGCGGGGGGCACAGATACGCAGTATTTT
>TRBJ1-6|.|TRBV7-2|TRBD1
CASRISGGNSPLHF
TGTGCCAGCAGGATCTCAGGGGGAAATTCACCCCTCCACTTT